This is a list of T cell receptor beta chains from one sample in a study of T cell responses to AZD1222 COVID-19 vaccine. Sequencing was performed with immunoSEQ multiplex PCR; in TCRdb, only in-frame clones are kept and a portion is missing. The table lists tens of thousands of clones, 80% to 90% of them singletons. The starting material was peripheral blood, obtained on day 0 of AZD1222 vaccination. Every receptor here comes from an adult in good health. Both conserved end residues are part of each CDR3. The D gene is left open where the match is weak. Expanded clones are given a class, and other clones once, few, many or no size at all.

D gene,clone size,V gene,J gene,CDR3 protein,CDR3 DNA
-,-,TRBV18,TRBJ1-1,CASSPPSQNTEAFF,TGTGCCAGCTCACCACCGAGTCAGAACACTGAAGCTTTCTTT
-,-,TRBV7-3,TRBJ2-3,CASSPQGFTDTQYF,TGTGCCAGCAGCCCACAGGGCTTCACAGATACGCAGTATTTT
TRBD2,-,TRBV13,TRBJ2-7,CASSFLAGHRYEQYF,TGTGCCAGCAGCTTCCTAGCGGGACACCGATACGAGCAGTACTTC
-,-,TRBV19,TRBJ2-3,CASSPDATSTDTQYF,TGTGCCAGTAGTCCGGACGCCACTAGCACAGATACGCAGTATTTT
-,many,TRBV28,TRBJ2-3,CASSRGRSTDTQYF,TGTGCCAGCAGTAGGGGACGGAGCACAGATACGCAGTATTTT
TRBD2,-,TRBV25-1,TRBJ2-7,CASSELTSGGYEQYF,TGTGCCAGCAGTGAATTGACTAGCGGGGGCTACGAGCAGTACTTC
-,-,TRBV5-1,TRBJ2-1,CASAPPASNEQFF,TGCGCCAGCGCCCCCCCAGCGAGCAATGAGCAGTTCTTC
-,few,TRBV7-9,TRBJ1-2,CASSPSQQYLYGYTF,TGTGCCAGCAGCCCCTCCCAGCAGTACCTCTATGGCTACACCTTC
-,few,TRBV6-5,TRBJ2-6,CASIRPLGANVLTF,TGTGCCAGCATCCGTCCCCTTGGGGCCAACGTCCTGACTTTC
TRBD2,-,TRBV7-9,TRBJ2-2,CASRDPSGGVNTGELFF,TGTGCCAGCAGGGACCCTAGCGGGGGGGTGAACACCGGGGAGCTGTTTTTT
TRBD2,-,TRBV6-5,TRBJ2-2,CASSHQRGSTGELFF,TGTGCCAGCAGTCATCAGCGGGGGAGTACCGGGGAGCTGTTTTTT
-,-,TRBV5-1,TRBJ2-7,CASSLPSSYEQYF,TGCGCCAGCAGCTTGCCGAGCTCCTACGAGCAGTACTTC
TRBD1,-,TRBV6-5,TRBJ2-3,CASAISGQPTDTQYF,TGTGCCAGCGCAATCTCGGGACAGCCTACAGATACGCAGTATTTT
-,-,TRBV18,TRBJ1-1,CASSPRREAAFF,TGTGCCAGCTCACCACGGAGGGAAGCAGCTTTCTTT
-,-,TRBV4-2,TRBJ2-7,CASSLQRPDEQYF,TGTGCCAGCAGCCTCCAACGGCCTGACGAGCAGTACTTC
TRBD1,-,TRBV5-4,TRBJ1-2,CASSVDRGFGYTF,TGTGCCAGCAGCGTCGACAGGGGGTTTGGCTACACCTTC
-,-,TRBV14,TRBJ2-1,CASSLLTSYEQFF,TGTGCCAGCAGCCTCTTGACTAGTTATGAGCAGTTCTTC
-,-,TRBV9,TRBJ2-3,CASSVVGGADTQYF,TGTGCCAGCAGCGTAGTTGGCGGCGCAGATACGCAGTATTTT
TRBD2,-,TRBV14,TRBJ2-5,CASSQDRTSGGLETQYF,TGTGCCAGCAGCCAAGATAGAACTAGCGGGGGGCTAGAGACCCAGTACTTC
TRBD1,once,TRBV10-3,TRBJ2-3,CAISDRQGTYTDTQYF,TGTGCCATCAGCGATCGACAGGGTACCTACACAGATACGCAGTATTTT
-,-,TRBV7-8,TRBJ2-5,CASSLGTDLETQYF,TGTGCCAGCAGCTTAGGTACGGACCTAGAGACCCAGTACTTC
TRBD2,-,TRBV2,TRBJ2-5,CASSESPSGGETQYF,TGTGCCAGCAGTGAGTCCCCTAGCGGGGGGGAGACCCAGTACTTC
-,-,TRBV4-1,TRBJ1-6,CASSQGGGARNSPLHF,TGCGCCAGCAGCCAAGGAGGGGGGGCTCGAAATTCACCCCTCCACTTT
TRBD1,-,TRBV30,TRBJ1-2,CAWRAGGNYGYTF,TGTGCCTGGAGGGCAGGGGGTAACTATGGCTACACCTTC
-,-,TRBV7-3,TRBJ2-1,CASSLSGEQFF,TGTGCCAGCAGCTTAAGTGGGGAGCAGTTCTTC
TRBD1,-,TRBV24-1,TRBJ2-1,CATGWDRGYNEQFF,TGTGCCACGGGATGGGACAGGGGGTACAATGAGCAGTTCTTC
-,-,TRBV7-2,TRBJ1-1,CASSPFKDGTGAFF,TGTGCCAGCAGCCCCTTCAAGGACGGGACTGGGGCTTTCTTT